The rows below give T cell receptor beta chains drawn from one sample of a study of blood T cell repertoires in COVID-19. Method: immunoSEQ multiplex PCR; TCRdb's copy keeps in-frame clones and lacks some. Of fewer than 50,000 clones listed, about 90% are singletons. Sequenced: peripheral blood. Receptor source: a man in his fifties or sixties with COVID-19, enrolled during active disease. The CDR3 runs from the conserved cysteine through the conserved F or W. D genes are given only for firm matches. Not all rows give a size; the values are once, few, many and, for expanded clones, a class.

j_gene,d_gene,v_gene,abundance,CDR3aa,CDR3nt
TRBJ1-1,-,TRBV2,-,CASSVEQAPTEAFF,TGTGCCAGCAGTGTCGAACAGGCCCCCACTGAAGCTTTCTTT
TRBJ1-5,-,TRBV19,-,CASSIDGVRNQPQHF,TGTGCCAGTAGTATAGACGGGGTAAGGAATCAGCCCCAGCATTTT
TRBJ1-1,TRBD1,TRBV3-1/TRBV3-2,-,CASSPDREAEAFF,TGTGCCAGCAGCCCCGACAGGGAAGCTGAAGCTTTCTTT
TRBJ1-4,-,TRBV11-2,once,CASSLETGGTGGLFF,TGTGCCAGCAGCTTAGAAACTGGGGGCACGGGTGGTCTGTTTTTT
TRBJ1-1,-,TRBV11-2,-,CASSTGQTMNTEAFF,TGTGCCAGCAGCACAGGACAGACAATGAACACTGAAGCTTTCTTT
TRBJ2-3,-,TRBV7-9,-,CASSPPPGDPHSTDTQYF,TGTGCCAGCAGCCCCCCCCCGGGTGATCCACATAGCACAGATACGCAGTATTTT
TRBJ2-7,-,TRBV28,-,CASSRPPYSRDYEQYF,TGTGCCAGCAGTCGCCCCCCATATTCTCGGGACTACGAGCAGTACTTC
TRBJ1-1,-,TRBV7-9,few,CASSPRWAGLAFF,TGTGCCAGCAGCCCCAGGTGGGCAGGGCTTGCTTTCTTT
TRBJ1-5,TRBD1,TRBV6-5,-,CASSRTGTSNQPQHF,TGTGCCAGCAGTCGGACAGGGACGAGCAATCAGCCCCAGCATTTT
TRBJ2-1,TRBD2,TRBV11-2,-,CASSVRTSGSSYNEQFF,TGTGCCAGCAGCGTTCGGACTAGCGGGAGCTCCTACAATGAGCAGTTCTTC
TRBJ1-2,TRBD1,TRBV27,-,CASSRRTGGADGYTF,TGTGCCAGCAGCCGTCGGACAGGGGGCGCGGATGGCTACACCTTC
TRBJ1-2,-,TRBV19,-,CASKDAGSYGYTF,TGTGCCAGTAAAGACGCAGGTTCCTATGGCTACACCTTC
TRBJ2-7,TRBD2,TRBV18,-,CASSPGLAGGRDEQYF,TGTGCCAGCTCACCCGGACTAGCGGGAGGGCGGGACGAGCAGTACTTC
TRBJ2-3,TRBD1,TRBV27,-,CASSIPGQEHTQYF,TGTGCCAGCAGTATCCCGGGACAGGAGCATACGCAGTATTTT
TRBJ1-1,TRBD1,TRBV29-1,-,CSGSQGRWAEAFF,TGCAGCGGCTCACAGGGGAGATGGGCTGAAGCTTTCTTT
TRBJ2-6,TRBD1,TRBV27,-,CASSATGVAGANVLTF,TGTGCCAGCAGTGCCACAGGGGTTGCTGGGGCCAACGTCCTGACTTTC
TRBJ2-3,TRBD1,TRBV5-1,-,CASTRYRGHLPLRLSTDTQYF,TGCGCCAGCACCCGATACAGGGGGCACCTCCCTCTTCGGTTGTCTACAGATACGCAGTATTTT
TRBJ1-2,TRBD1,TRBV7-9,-,CASSLNRGDYGYTF,TGTGCCAGCAGCTTAAACAGGGGAGACTATGGCTACACCTTC
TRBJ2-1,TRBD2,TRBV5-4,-,CASSSGGLAEAYNEQFF,TGTGCCAGCAGCTCGGGAGGACTAGCGGAGGCCTACAATGAGCAGTTCTTC
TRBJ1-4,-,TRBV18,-,CASSPGGGGEKLFF,TGTGCCAGCTCACCAGGGGGCGGCGGTGAAAAACTGTTTTTT
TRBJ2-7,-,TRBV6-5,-,CASSPLLEQYF,TGTGCCAGCAGTCCACTTCTCGAGCAGTACTTC
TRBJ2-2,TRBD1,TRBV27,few,CASATGTGGFTGELFF,TGTGCCAGCGCCACCGGGACAGGGGGCTTTACCGGGGAGCTGTTTTTT
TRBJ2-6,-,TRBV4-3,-,CASSQEVASPGANVLTF,TGCGCCAGCAGCCAAGAAGTTGCGAGTCCTGGGGCCAACGTCCTGACTTTC
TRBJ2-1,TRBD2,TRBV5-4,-,CASSPDLAGARNEQFF,TGTGCCAGCAGCCCCGATCTAGCGGGAGCTCGTAATGAGCAGTTCTTC
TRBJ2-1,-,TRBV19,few,CASSTIYEQFF,TGTGCCAGTAGTACTATATATGAGCAGTTCTTC
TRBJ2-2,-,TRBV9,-,CASSPFPSPNTGELFF,TGTGCCAGCAGCCCCTTCCCTTCCCCGAACACCGGGGAGCTGTTTTTT
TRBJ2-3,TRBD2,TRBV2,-,CASSLAGGGTDTQYF,TGTGCCAGCAGTCTCGCGGGAGGGGGGACAGATACGCAGTATTTT
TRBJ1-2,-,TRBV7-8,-,CASNPARINYGYTF,TGTGCCAGCAACCCCGCCAGGATCAACTATGGCTACACCTTC
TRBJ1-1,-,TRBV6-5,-,CASSPFRQGEAFF,TGTGCCAGCAGCCCCTTTCGGCAGGGTGAAGCTTTCTTT
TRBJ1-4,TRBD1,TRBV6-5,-,CASSSRGTGKGEKLFF,TGTGCCAGCAGTTCCCGGGGGACAGGGAAGGGGGAAAAACTGTTTTTT
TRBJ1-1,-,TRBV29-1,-,CSVKGGAGDTEAFF,TGCAGCGTCAAGGGGGGGGCCGGGGACACTGAAGCTTTCTTT
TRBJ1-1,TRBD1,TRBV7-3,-,CASSLQGVGTEAFF,TGTGCCAGCAGCTTACAGGGGGTAGGGACTGAAGCTTTCTTT
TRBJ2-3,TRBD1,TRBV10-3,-,CAISPTGQGAADTQYF,TGTGCCATCAGTCCTACGGGACAGGGCGCGGCAGATACGCAGTATTTT
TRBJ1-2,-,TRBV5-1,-,CASSLETAVGYTF,TGCGCCAGCAGCTTGGAGACAGCCGTAGGCTACACCTTC
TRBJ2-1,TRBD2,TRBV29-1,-,CSVAPGTSDNEQFF,TGCAGCGTGGCGCCGGGGACTAGCGACAATGAGCAGTTCTTC
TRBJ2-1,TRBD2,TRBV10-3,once,CAISETSGIGEQFF,TGTGCCATCAGTGAGACTAGCGGGATTGGTGAGCAGTTCTTC
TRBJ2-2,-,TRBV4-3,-,CASSQDRGFKGGGLFF,TGCGCCAGCAGCCAAGATAGAGGGTTTAAGGGAGGTGGGCTGTTTTTT
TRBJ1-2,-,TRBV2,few,CASKEGVYGYTF,TGTGCCAGCAAGGAGGGAGTCTATGGCTACACCTTC
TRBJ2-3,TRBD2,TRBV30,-,CAWSLAGVSTDTQYF,TGTGCCTGGAGTTTAGCGGGAGTTAGCACAGATACGCAGTATTTT
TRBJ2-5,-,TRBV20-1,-,CSASPPRYSRETQYF,TGCAGTGCTAGTCCCCCCCGGTATAGCCGAGAGACCCAGTACTTC
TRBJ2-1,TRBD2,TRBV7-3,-,CASSETGLGYNEQFF,TGTGCCAGCAGCGAGACGGGACTAGGGTACAATGAGCAGTTCTTC
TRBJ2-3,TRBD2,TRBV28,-,CASSSLAGGGTDTQYF,TGTGCCAGCAGTTCCTTAGCGGGAGGTGGCACAGATACGCAGTATTTT